These 27 T cell receptor beta chains share one sample of origin, sequenced in a study of cytomegalovirus exposure and HLA in healthy donors. The PCR ran on 60 Vbeta and 13 Jbeta primers. Some clones are missing from TCRdb's copy, which holds only in-frame ones; the method was immunoSEQ multiplex PCR. Here the sample spans approximately 100,000 clones, about 80% being singletons. The sample consisted of PBMCs. The receptors shown here come from a middle-aged man in good health and CMV-seronegative.

The chain joins TRBV30 to TRBJ1-5; D is perhaps TRBD1 (5 bases). The CDR3 has 16 residues. The V gene's germline CDR1 is GTSNPN and CDR2 SVGIG (reference sequence). The ends were cut back, 3 bases at V and 1 base at J, with 16 bases in the middle. In nucleotides, the CDR3 is TGTGCCTGGAGCCCCCAGGGAGGTTTAAGCAATCAGCCCCAGCATTTT. Translated, it gives CAWSPQGGLSNQPQHF.

The rearrangement joins TRBV4-3 to TRBJ1-2, with D maybe TRBD1 (6 bases). V lost 5 bases, J lost 6 bases, and 19 bases lay in between. Germline loops: CDR1 LGHNA, CDR2 YSLEER. The CDR3 has 15 amino acids. As DNA, the CDR3 is TGCGCCAGCAGCAAAGGGGGGCTCGGGATAGATGGCTACACCTTC. It encodes CASSKGGLGIDGYTF.

This clone has only a few counts. This chain uses TRBV28 with TRBJ1-2; TRBD1 might be the D (6 bases). Per the germline V gene, CDR1 is MDHEN and CDR2 is SYDVKM. CDR3 length equals 17 residues. Between the trimmed V and J ends, which lost 2 bases and 4 bases, there was a span of 20 bases. CDR3 residues: CASSLILRTAASYGYTF. DNA for the CDR3: TGTGCCAGCAGTTTAATTTTAAGGACAGCCGCCTCCTATGGCTACACCTTC.

The chain has TRBV10-3 and TRBJ1-4; 7 bases are a match to TRBD1. This CDR3 is 17 amino acids long. With 3 bases clipped from V and 0 bases from J, the junction kept 7 bases outside the gene matches. Looked up from germline, CDR1 is ENHRY and CDR2 is SYGVKD. In DNA form, the CDR3 reads TGTGCCATCAGTGAAAGGGACAGTATCGCAACTAATGAAAAACTGTTTTTT. This encodes CAISERDSIATNEKLFF.

V is TRBV11-2 and J is TRBJ2-1, with D perhaps matching TRBD2 (5 bases). Germline V lookup: CDR1 SGHAT, CDR2 FQNNGV. Trimming removed 0 bases from V and 10 bases from J, with 7 bases in between. The CDR3 is made up of 12 amino acids. CDR3 region: CASSLDGIEQFF. As DNA, the CDR3 is TGTGCCAGCAGCTTAGACGGGATCGAGCAGTTCTTC.

The gene calls are TRBV7-9 and TRBJ1-2, with 7 nucleotides matching TRBD1. The J segment lost 5 bases and the V segment lost 5 bases, leaving 5 bases of the junction unmatched. Germline V lookup: CDR1 SEHNR, CDR2 FQNEAQ (reference sequence). The CDR3 is 13 residues long. Here the CDR3 DNA reads TGTGCCAGCAGCCAAGGGGGCTGGTATGGCTACACCTTC. The encoded protein is CASSQGGWYGYTF.

The V and J genes are TRBV7-9 and TRBJ2-5, with no clear D. The CDR3 extends over 15 amino acids. V lost 4 bases and J 3 bases, leaving 15 bases between the germline ends. Germline loops: CDR1 SEHNR, CDR2 FQNEAQ (reference sequence). The CDR3: CASSSEQDWEETQYF. The CDR3 DNA reads TGTGCCAGCAGCTCCGAGCAAGACTGGGAAGAGACCCAGTACTTC.

In this sample, this clone turned up once. Other DNA sequences within the sample encode an identical CDR3. The J gene is TRBJ1-3, the V gene TRBV5-4; tentative D call: TRBD1 (5 bases). From germline, CDR1 is SGHNT and CDR2 YYREEE (reference sequence). The CDR3 has 15 amino acids. Trimming shortened V by 4 bases and J by 0 bases, and 11 bases separated the two germline ends. DNA of the CDR3: TGTGCCAGCAGCCTCGGACAAACCTCTGGAAACACCATATATTTT. Translation gives CASSLGQTSGNTIYF. Filled out from reference TRBV5-4 and TRBJ1-3, the complete variable domain reads ETGVTQSPTHLIKTRGQQVTLRCSSQSGHNTVSWYQQALGQGPQFIFQYYREEENGRGNFPPRFSGLQFPNYSSELNVNALELDDSALYLCASSLGQTSGNTIYFGEGSWLTVV.

For the CDR3, the DNA is TGCAGCGTGGCACAGGGTAGGTACACTGAAGCTTTCTTT. It yields the protein CSVAQGRYTEAFF. The chain employs TRBV29-1 and TRBJ1-1; tentatively, D is TRBD1 (6 bases). V lost 6 bases to trimming and J lost 3 bases, with 14 bases between them. From germline, CDR1 is SQVTM and CDR2 ANQGSEA. The CDR3 covers 13 residues.

The genes are TRBV5-1 and TRBJ2-7, with 10 bases lining up with TRBD1. The CDR3 runs to 16 residues. Losses at the gene ends were 3 bases for V and 7 bases for J; bases not matched to a gene: 13. CDR1 is SGHRS and CDR2 is YFSETQ in the germline V gene. The CDR3 DNA sequence: TGCGCCAGCAGCTGGGCCGGGACAGGGGCCGCCAGGGAGCAGTACTTC. This codes for CASSWAGTGAAREQYF. Full variable domain (rest looked up from reference TRBV5-1 and TRBJ2-7): KAGVTQTPRYLIKTRGQQVTLSCSPISGHRSVSWYQQTPGQGLQFLFEYFSETQRNKGNFPGRFSGRQFSNSRSEMNVSTLELGDSALYLCASSWAGTGAAREQYFGPGTRLTVT.

The gene calls are TRBV6-5 and TRBJ1-2; the match to TRBD1 covers 9 bases. After removal of 7 bases from V and 8 bases from J, the junction contained 8 bases not matched to a gene. CDR1 and CDR2 (germline): MNHEY, SVGAGI. This CDR3 is built from 13 residues. CDR3 protein: CASNPGQGTGYTF. The CDR3 nucleotides are TGTGCCAGCAACCCGGGACAGGGAACGGGCTACACCTTC.

CDR3 nucleotide sequence: TGTGCCAGCAGTTACTCGAGAGAAGTCTCCAACTATGGCTACACCTTC. Translated, it gives CASSYSREVSNYGYTF. This chain uses TRBV6-5 with TRBJ1-2, with unresolved D. Trimming pared 0 bases from V and 2 bases from J, leaving 13 bases between. Germline loops: CDR1 MNHEY, CDR2 SVGAGI. CDR3 length: 16 residues.

Written as DNA, the CDR3 is TGTGCCAGCAGCTTGGCATACAATGAGCAGTTCTTC. Its translation is CASSLAYNEQFF. The chain employs TRBV5-6 and TRBJ2-1; D remains unclear. V was trimmed by 0 bases and J by 4 bases, leaving 2 bases between them. The CDR3 sequence is 12 residues long. Per the germline V gene, CDR1 is SGHDT and CDR2 is YYEEEE.

The chain uses TRBV4-1 and TRBJ2-1; TRBD2 aligns across 11 bases. Germline V gene data show CDR1 as MGHRA and CDR2 as YSYEKL. The V and J ends lost 3 bases and 6 bases, in that order; junction bases with no gene match: 10. The CDR3 has 17 amino acids. The CDR3 protein is CASSQTSGVSFINEQFF. The CDR3 DNA follows: TGCGCCAGCAGCCAGACTAGCGGGGTTTCTTTCATCAATGAGCAGTTCTTC.

The chain carries TRBV5-6 and TRBJ1-1; no clear D. Trimming left V 3 bases short and J 4 bases short, with 10 bases between. Germline-derived CDR1 and CDR2 are SGHDT and YYEEEE. The CDR3 runs to 13 residues. The CDR3 sequence: CASSSRVGTEAFF. The CDR3 DNA reads TGTGCCAGCAGCTCTCGGGTTGGCACTGAAGCTTTCTTT.

V usage is TRBV27 and J usage is TRBJ1-1; no definite D call. In germline, CDR1 is MNHEY, CDR2 SMNVEV (reference sequence). The V gene lost 6 bases and the J gene lost 1 base, with 9 bases spanning the gap. The CDR3 runs 13 residues. Here the CDR3 reads CASRNYRNTEAFF. For the CDR3, the DNA is TGTGCCAGCAGGAACTATCGGAACACTGAAGCTTTCTTT.

This chain links TRBV7-2 with TRBJ2-2, with D possibly TRBD2 on 6 matching bases. The CDR3 is made up of 15 amino acids. Germline CDR1 SGHTA, CDR2 FQGNSA. Trimming left V 5 bases short and J 1 base short, with 11 bases between. CDR3 nucleotide sequence: TGTGCCAGCAGCATATTGACTAGGAACACCGGGGAGCTGTTTTTT. It encodes CASSILTRNTGELFF.

This chain connects TRBV18 to TRBJ1-1, with a tentative D call TRBD1 (5 bases). Germline loops: CDR1 KGHSH, CDR2 LQKENI. This CDR3 region has 16 residues. V lost 3 bases and J lost 1, with 15 bases in between. CDR3 protein: CASSPPGLTGNTEAFF. The CDR3, as DNA: TGTGCCAGCTCACCCCCCGGCTTAACAGGGAACACTGAAGCTTTCTTT.

The V and J genes are TRBV5-1 and TRBJ2-7; 10 bases are a match to TRBD1. This CDR3 region has 14 residues. Trimming at V came to 5 bases and at J to 0 bases, leaving 2 bases not matched to a gene. CDR1 and CDR2 from the germline V gene are SGHRS and YFSETQ. CDR3 sequence: CASSRTGGSYEQYV. CDR3 DNA sequence: TGCGCCAGCAGTCGGACAGGGGGCTCCTACGAGCAGTACGTC.

The table lists this clone with a few counts. The CDR3, as DNA: TGTGCCAGCAGTTCCCGGACAGGGCAGGGGCAGCCCCAGCATTTT. It translates to CASSSRTGQGQPQHF. The genes are TRBV2 and TRBJ1-5; 8 bases are shared with TRBD1. This CDR3 is built from 15 residues. V lost 5 bases to trimming and J lost 7 bases; unmatched junction nucleotides: 10. Germline lookup yields CDR1 SNHLY and CDR2 FYNNEI.

The rearrangement links TRBV4-3 to TRBJ2-2; 12 bases agree with TRBD2. The V segment lost 0 bases and the J segment 1 base; nucleotides outside the gene matches: 0. The germline V gene encodes CDR1 LGHNA and CDR2 YSLEER. The CDR3 loop spans 17 amino acids. The CDR3 reads CASSQELAGGNTGELFF. The CDR3, as DNA: TGCGCCAGCAGCCAAGAACTAGCGGGGGGGAACACCGGGGAGCTGTTTTTT.

This clone was seen more than once but under ten times. The chain uses TRBV28 and TRBJ1-4, with 8 nucleotides matching TRBD1. CDR1 and CDR2 (germline): MDHEN, SYDVKM. There are 15 residues in the CDR3. The V and J ends lost 6 bases and 8 bases, in that order; junction bases with no gene match: 11. CDR3 bases: TGTGCCAGCAGGTCAACCGGGACAGGCTCCGAAAAACTGTTTTTT. This codes for CASRSTGTGSEKLFF.

The chain combines TRBV7-3 with TRBJ1-3; 7 nucleotides align to TRBD1. The ends lost 6 bases at V and 2 bases at J; junction bases unmatched: 4. The germline gives CDR1 SGHTA, CDR2 FQGTGA. CDR3 length equals 14 residues. The CDR3 sequence: CASSSGTAGNTIYF. The CDR3 DNA reads TGTGCCAGCAGTTCCGGGACAGCTGGAAACACCATATATTTT.

The chain is built from TRBV5-1 and TRBJ2-5, with 9 bases identical to TRBD2. Germline trimming cut 4 bases from V and 5 bases from J; bases unmatched to any gene: 12. The CDR3 loop spans 16 amino acids. Germline loops: CDR1 SGHRS, CDR2 YFSETQ. CDR3 bases: TGCGCCAGCAGCCTTTTCCAGGGCGGGGGGGCCGAGACCCAGTACTTC. Amino acid sequence: CASSLFQGGGAETQYF.

The V call is TRBV2, the J call TRBJ1-5, with D unresolved. Germline V lookup: CDR1 SNHLY, CDR2 FYNNEI. The CDR3 spans 14 residues. The V and J ends lost 6 bases and 7 bases respectively, with 16 bases between them. CDR3 sequence: CASRAIGVGQPQHF. CDR3 in DNA: TGTGCCAGCAGGGCCATCGGGGTTGGACAGCCCCAGCATTTT.

The J gene is TRBJ1-1, the V gene TRBV29-1; tentatively, D is TRBD1 (5 bases). Per germline, CDR1 SQVTM and CDR2 ANQGSEA. The V gene lost 6 bases and the J gene lost 1 base, with 12 bases spanning the gap. This CDR3 is built from 13 residues. The CDR3 DNA follows: TGCAGCGTCGGACACCTCGAGAACACTGAAGCTTTCTTT. Translating it yields CSVGHLENTEAFF.

V and J are TRBV18 and TRBJ1-6, with D unresolved. The length of the CDR3 is 16 residues. V lost 2 bases, J lost 0 bases, and 8 bases lay in between. Germline V gene data show CDR1 as KGHSH and CDR2 as LQKENI. The DNA for the CDR3 is TGTGCCAGCTCACCAGGGCCGAGCTCCTATAATTCACCCCTCCACTTT. It codes for CASSPGPSSYNSPLHF.